Reported below is one T cell receptor (beta chain). This sample stems from a study of blood T cell repertoires in COVID-19. Study context: Samples came from the United States, Italy and Spain, spanning acute and convalescent COVID-19. PBMCs, B-cell-depleted T cells, or T cells were the source of the cDNA or gDNA that made up the material.

Original handling: Cell counts per sample came from amplifying reference gene primers. The method was immunoSEQ multiplex PCR; TCRdb's version includes in-frame clones alone and lacks a portion of them. V and J calls and clone size are as listed in that table; D and trimming were resolved from the DNA. In the table there are a few hundred thousand clones, 84% of which are singletons. Trimming removed 6 bases from V and 7 bases from J; junction bases left unmatched: 8. Germline-derived CDR1 and CDR2 are MNHEY and SMNVEV (reference sequence). The CDR3 sequence is 14 residues long. The sequence came from a man in his 60s with acute or convalescent COVID-19. The genes are TRBV27 and TRBJ2-1; TRBD2 agrees at 8 bases. The specimen sequenced was peripheral blood. The CDR3 is CASSRGTSLNEQFF. The CDR3 nucleotides read TGTGCCAGCAGCCGCGGGACTAGTCTAAATGAGCAGTTCTTC.